Listed below are T cell receptor beta chains from one sample, sequenced in a study of graft-versus-host responses after intestinal transplantation. These TCRs are of unknown antigen specificity. Sequencing used immunoSEQ multiplex PCR; TCRdb keeps in-frame clones, though not all of them. The sample has nearly 90,000 clones, around 86% seen once. The input for sequencing was unstimulated CD8+ T cells sorted from spleen or lymph node cells, taken before intestinal transplant. The receptors come from a human donor who received an intestinal transplant. The CDR3 runs from the conserved cysteine through the conserved F or W. D genes are given only for firm matches. The size of a clone is reported for some rows only, either as once, few or many, or as a class for expanded clones.

clone_size,j_call,v_call,cdr3_length,d_call,cdr3_nt,cdr3_aa
NA,TRBJ1-5,TRBV11-2,14,NA,TGTGCCAGCAGCTTAGACGGGACAAATCAGCCCCAGCATTTT,CASSLDGTNQPQHF
few,TRBJ2-3,TRBV5-4,16,NA,TGTGCCAGCAGCTTGGCAATCGGGAGTCTCCGAGATACGCAGTATTTT,CASSLAIGSLRDTQYF
NA,TRBJ2-5,TRBV6-5,15,NA,TGTGCCGGCAGTTACTCCGCAGGGGAGCAAGAGACCCAGTACTTC,CAGSYSAGEQETQYF
NA,TRBJ2-3,TRBV27,19,NA,TGTGCCAGCAGTTTATCGTCGCCCAGCGGGTTCTCTCCCACAGATACGCAGTATTTT,CASSLSSPSGFSPTDTQYF
NA,TRBJ2-7,TRBV2,12,TRBD1,TGTGCCAGGGGACAGGGCTCCTACGAGCAGTACTTC,CARGQGSYEQYF
NA,TRBJ2-3,TRBV29-1,13,NA,TGCAGCGTTGAAGATGGTTCGGTAAATACGCAGTATTTT,CSVEDGSVNTQYF
NA,TRBJ1-2,TRBV5-1,17,TRBD1,TGCGCCAGCAGCTTGGGATACTGGACAGGGGCCTCCCTCGTCTACACCTTC,CASSLGYWTGASLVYTF
NA,TRBJ2-3,TRBV4-1,17,TRBD1,TGCGCCAGCAGCCTCGGGTCCTGGGACAGCGTTGAGGATACGCAGTATTTT,CASSLGSWDSVEDTQYF
NA,TRBJ2-7,TRBV4-1,17,TRBD1,TGCGCCAGCAGCCAAGTCGTCAGGGGACAGGGTGATGGCGAGCAGTACTTC,CASSQVVRGQGDGEQYF
NA,TRBJ2-3,TRBV4-1,15,NA,TGCGCCAGCAGCCAAACGGGAAAGGGAATGCATACGCAGTATTTT,CASSQTGKGMHTQYF
NA,TRBJ2-5,TRBV10-2,18,TRBD2,TGCGCCAGCAGTGAGTCGAGGCTAGCGGGGGGGCCTTGGGAGACCCAGTACTTC,CASSESRLAGGPWETQYF
NA,TRBJ1-2,TRBV6-1,13,NA,TGTGCCAGCAGTATTGGGGAGGTTACTGGCTACACCTTC,CASSIGEVTGYTF
NA,TRBJ1-6,TRBV5-4,13,NA,TGTGCCAGCAGCTTTGGTGTGGACTCACCCCTCCACTTT,CASSFGVDSPLHF
NA,TRBJ2-3,TRBV13,16,TRBD1,TGTGCCAGCAGCGCAGCGGGACAGGGGTTGGCAGATACGCAGTATTTT,CASSAAGQGLADTQYF